Listed below are T cell receptor beta chains from one sample, sequenced in a study of identical twins' blood T cells. Using its own MiXCR run on the 5' RACE reads, TCRdb lists one record per CDR3 protein. The table records roughly 380,000 distinct CDR3 sequences, approximately 30% of them present only once. The sample was PBMCs. The origin of the receptors is a woman aged 18-50 years in good health. Both conserved end residues are trimmed from each CDR3. The order of the fields is D gene, V gene, clone size, CDR3 protein. D genes are given only for firm matches. Only part of the rows carry a size: once, few, many, or a class if the clone is expanded.

d_gene: TRBD1; v_gene: TRBV19; abundance: few; CDR3aa: ASSIPEQGYTEAF
d_gene: -; v_gene: TRBV20-1; abundance: -; CDR3aa: SARDPFRTDQETQH
d_gene: TRBD1; v_gene: TRBV5-1; abundance: -; CDR3aa: ASSFNRGYEQY
d_gene: TRBD1; v_gene: TRBV20-1; abundance: few; CDR3aa: SARDSNYQPQH
d_gene: -; v_gene: TRBV27; abundance: -; CDR3aa: AISPPGVNTEAF
d_gene: -; v_gene: TRBV5-5; abundance: -; CDR3aa: ASSLVIRGGTEAF
d_gene: -; v_gene: TRBV7-8; abundance: -; CDR3aa: ASSNNNYGYT
d_gene: TRBD1; v_gene: TRBV4-2; abundance: -; CDR3aa: ASSQAGVTGSGNTIY
d_gene: TRBD2; v_gene: TRBV29-1; abundance: -; CDR3aa: SVEEGLARNTGELF
d_gene: -; v_gene: TRBV4-1; abundance: many; CDR3aa: ASSQDKRGGNTEAF
d_gene: -; v_gene: TRBV29-1; abundance: many; CDR3aa: SVFLDTGELF
d_gene: -; v_gene: TRBV7-8; abundance: many; CDR3aa: ASSSNTYNEQF
d_gene: -; v_gene: TRBV11-2; abundance: -; CDR3aa: ASSGAGSSTDTQY
d_gene: -; v_gene: TRBV3-1; abundance: -; CDR3aa: ASSHSGGVDTQY
d_gene: -; v_gene: TRBV5-6; abundance: -; CDR3aa: ASAGAPLSTDTQY
d_gene: TRBD1; v_gene: TRBV20-1; abundance: -; CDR3aa: SAILGQVGYT
d_gene: -; v_gene: TRBV9; abundance: few; CDR3aa: ATNQPQH
d_gene: -; v_gene: TRBV7-9; abundance: -; CDR3aa: ASSFTTRNTEAF
d_gene: -; v_gene: TRBV6-1; abundance: few; CDR3aa: ASRYRNYGYT
d_gene: -; v_gene: TRBV6-2/TRBV6-3; abundance: -; CDR3aa: ASTTGVVLNTEAF
d_gene: -; v_gene: TRBV27; abundance: -; CDR3aa: ASSFQGRGNNEQF
d_gene: -; v_gene: TRBV24-1; abundance: -; CDR3aa: ATSDPLQETQY
d_gene: -; v_gene: TRBV18; abundance: few; CDR3aa: ASSPAIDTEAF
d_gene: -; v_gene: TRBV12-3/TRBV12-4; abundance: few; CDR3aa: ASSPAGWELF
d_gene: -; v_gene: TRBV23-1; abundance: -; CDR3aa: ASATRPYYEQY
d_gene: -; v_gene: TRBV6-1; abundance: -; CDR3aa: ASSDRTYSSSYEQY
d_gene: -; v_gene: TRBV4-3; abundance: -; CDR3aa: ASSQDEGRREKLF
d_gene: -; v_gene: TRBV5-1; abundance: -; CDR3aa: ASSLWGSYTQY
d_gene: -; v_gene: TRBV25-1; abundance: -; CDR3aa: SSISRTDAQY
d_gene: -; v_gene: TRBV12-3/TRBV12-4; abundance: few; CDR3aa: ASSLGRGANIQY
d_gene: -; v_gene: TRBV19; abundance: -; CDR3aa: ANQSSGNTIY
d_gene: TRBD1; v_gene: TRBV5-1; abundance: -; CDR3aa: ASSPGIYRGLFGGGYT
d_gene: -; v_gene: TRBV5-1; abundance: few; CDR3aa: ASQKGLRDTQY
d_gene: -; v_gene: TRBV9; abundance: few; CDR3aa: ASSPMGDSGNTIY
d_gene: -; v_gene: TRBV20-1; abundance: -; CDR3aa: SASPHLNGYT